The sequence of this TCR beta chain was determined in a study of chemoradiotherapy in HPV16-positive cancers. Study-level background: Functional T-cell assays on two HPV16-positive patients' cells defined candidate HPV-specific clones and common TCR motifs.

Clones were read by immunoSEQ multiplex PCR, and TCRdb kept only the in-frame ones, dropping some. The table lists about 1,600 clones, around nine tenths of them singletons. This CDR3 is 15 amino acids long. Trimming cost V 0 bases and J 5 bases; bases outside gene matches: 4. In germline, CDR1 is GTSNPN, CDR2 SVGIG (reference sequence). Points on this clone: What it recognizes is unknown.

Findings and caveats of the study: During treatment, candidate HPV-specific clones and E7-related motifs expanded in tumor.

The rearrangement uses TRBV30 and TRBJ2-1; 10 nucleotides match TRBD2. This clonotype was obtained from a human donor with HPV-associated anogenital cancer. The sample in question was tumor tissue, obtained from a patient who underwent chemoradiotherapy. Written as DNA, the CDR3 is TGTGCCTGGAGTGTAGGGACTAGCGCAAACAATGAGCAGTTCTTC. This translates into CAWSVGTSANNEQFF.